These 23 T cell receptor beta chains came from one sample sequenced in a study of monozygotic twins with inflammatory bowel disease. TCRdb reanalyzed the 5' RACE reads and collapses them to one entry per CDR3 protein, without DNA. This table lists 88,000 or so distinct CDR3 sequences. Specimen: blood. All receptors derive from a human donor with ulcerative colitis or Crohn's disease, or a healthy co-twin of an affected twin (not recorded which).

V gene TRBV13 combines with J gene TRBJ2-5. This CDR3 contains 13 residues. Germline values: CDR1 PRHDT, CDR2 FYEKMQ (reference sequence). CDR3 loop: CASSLRFGETQYF.

The chain is built from TRBV20-1 and TRBJ2-7. Germline CDR1 is DFQATT and CDR2 is SNEGSKA (reference sequence). The CDR3 covers 14 residues. The CDR3 sequence is CSARVQDSSYEQYF.

The chain couples TRBV5-1 to TRBJ2-7; as DNA is missing, the TRBD1 call by TCRdb cannot be tested. The V gene's germline CDR1 is SGHRS and CDR2 YFSETQ. This CDR3 is 15 amino acids long. The CDR3 sequence is CASSLDRESFYEQYF.

The J gene is TRBJ2-7, the V gene TRBV5-8; with no DNA, the TCRdb D assignment of TRBD1 cannot be verified. The CDR3 spans 16 residues. Germline assignment: CDR1 SGHTS and CDR2 YDEGEE. CDR3 sequence reads: CASSLLGQGHPYEQYF.

The chain couples TRBV29-1 to TRBJ1-1. The CDR3 sequence is 12 residues long. Germline CDR1 and CDR2: SQVTM and ANQGSEA. The CDR3 is CSVDRGNTEAFF.

The gene calls are TRBV18 and TRBJ2-1; the D call of TRBD1 rests on TCRdb alone, since no DNA is present to check it. Germline V gene lookup returns CDR1 KGHSH and CDR2 LQKENI. This CDR3 contains 15 residues. CDR3 region: CASSPGQGTYNEQFF.

The rearrangement uses TRBV4-1 and TRBJ1-2; TCRdb designates TRBD1, a call that cannot be tested without DNA. Germline V gives CDR1 MGHRA, CDR2 YSYEKL. The CDR3 loop spans 15 amino acids. The CDR3 loop reads CASSHPDRVGSGYTF.

V is TRBV20-1 and J is TRBJ1-6. Germline CDR1 and CDR2: DFQATT and SNEGSKA (reference sequence). This CDR3 region has 15 residues. The CDR3 reads CSASGDFVENSPLHF.

CDR3 protein: CASSVSSQGSYNEQFF. The genes are TRBV9 and TRBJ2-1; TCRdb picks TRBD1, but there is no DNA to check that call. This CDR3 comprises 16 residues. Germline CDR1 SGDLS, CDR2 YYNGEE.

The gene calls are TRBV5-5 and TRBJ2-2; TCRdb's assignment of TRBD1 cannot be checked, as there is no DNA. Germline CDR1 reads SGHKS; CDR2 reads YYEKEE (reference sequence). This CDR3 region has 17 residues. CDR3 loop: CASSPQGAAVKAGELFF.

V is TRBV7-2 and J is TRBJ2-5; TCRdb names TRBD2, which stays unverified in the absence of DNA. Germline V CDR1 and CDR2: SGHTA, FQGNSA. This CDR3 comprises 15 residues. The CDR3 sequence is CASSLVWLASETQYF.

CDR3: CASSLGRVRTEAFF. The J gene is TRBJ1-1, the V gene TRBV5-6. The CDR3 extends over 14 amino acids. In germline, CDR1 is SGHDT, CDR2 YYEEEE.

The rearrangement uses TRBV25-1 and TRBJ2-3. The germline gives CDR1 MGHDK, CDR2 SYGVNS. This CDR3 comprises 14 residues. CDR3 residues: CASSRTLFPDTQYF.

The chain employs TRBV5-5 and TRBJ1-6; checking the TCRdb D call of TRBD1 is not possible without DNA. The CDR3 is made up of 14 amino acids. Looked up from germline, CDR1 is SGHKS and CDR2 is YYEKEE (reference sequence). Here the CDR3 reads CASSSTGYNSPLHF. The full variable domain, with the rest looked up from reference TRBV5-5 and TRBJ1-6, is DAGVTQSPTHLIKTRGQQVTLRCSPISGHKSVSWYQQVLGQGPQFIFQYYEKEERGRGNFPDRFSARQFPNYSSELNVNALLLGDSALYLCASSSTGYNSPLHFGNGTRLTVT.

The CDR3 spells CATAPDESYGYTF. The rearrangement joins TRBV5-1 to TRBJ1-2; TCRdb calls TRBD1, which cannot be checked without DNA. The germline V gene encodes CDR1 SGHRS and CDR2 YFSETQ. The CDR3 is 13 amino acids.

This rearrangement joins TRBV20-1 to TRBJ1-1; the TRBD1 assignment by TCRdb is unverifiable without DNA. The CDR3 extends over 14 amino acids. The germline gives CDR1 DFQATT, CDR2 SNEGSKA (reference sequence). CDR3 sequence reads: CSAKGQTGWAEAFF.

This sequence joins TRBV11-3 and TRBJ2-4; the D call of TRBD1 rests on TCRdb alone, since no DNA is present to check it. CDR1 SGHNT and CDR2 YENEEA come from the germline V gene. The CDR3 loop spans 13 amino acids. The CDR3 reads CASSLGGENIQYF.

The chain links TRBV5-1 to TRBJ2-2. This CDR3 contains 12 residues. CDR1 and CDR2 (germline): SGHRS, YFSETQ. The CDR3 sequence is CASSRLDGELFF. The variable domain in full, with the rest retrieved from reference TRBV5-1 and TRBJ2-2, is KAGVTQTPRYLIKTRGQQVTLSCSPISGHRSVSWYQQTPGQGLQFLFEYFSETQRNKGNFPGRFSGRQFSNSRSEMNVSTLELGDSALYLCASSRLDGELFFGEGSRLTVL.

The chain couples TRBV5-1 to TRBJ2-4; as DNA is missing, the TRBD1 call by TCRdb cannot be tested. CDR1 is SGHRS, CDR2 YFSETQ, per germline. The CDR3 is 15 residues long. CDR3 sequence: CASSSGAGQKNIQYF.

This chain joins TRBV23-1 and TRBJ2-5; the TCRdb call, TRBD1, lacks DNA for checking. TRBV23-1 is an open reading frame whose function is uncertain. This CDR3 contains 16 residues. The CDR3 sequence: CASSQSDETGERAQYF.

The V and J genes are TRBV13 and TRBJ1-1. The germline V gene encodes CDR1 PRHDT and CDR2 FYEKMQ (reference sequence). This CDR3 region has 12 residues. The CDR3 is CASSFRGTEAFF. Looking up the rest from reference TRBV13 and TRBJ1-1 gives the full variable domain: AAGVIQSPRHLIKEKRETATLKCYPIPRHDTVYWYQQGPGQDPQFLISFYEKMQSDKGSIPDRFSAQQFSDYHSELNMSSLELGDSALYFCASSFRGTEAFFGQGTRLTVV.

This chain uses TRBV5-1 with TRBJ2-5. The length of the CDR3 is 11 residues. Germline V gene lookup returns CDR1 SGHRS and CDR2 YFSETQ. The CDR3 loop reads CASSLSETQYF.

V gene TRBV9 combines with J gene TRBJ2-1; TCRdb outputs TRBD1, but without DNA this stays unchecked. The CDR3 length is 15 residues. Germline CDR1 reads SGDLS; CDR2 reads YYNGEE. CDR3: CASSGGTGSYNEQFF.